These 29 T cell receptor beta chains were all obtained from the same sample, sequenced in a study of blood T cell repertoires in COVID-19. Sequenced by immunoSEQ multiplex PCR; TCRdb stores in-frame clones only, minus some. The profile shows 380,000 or so clones, about 90% of them singletons. Sequencing input: peripheral blood. All receptors come from a man aged 40-50 years with acute or convalescent COVID-19.

This chain connects TRBV11-2 to TRBJ2-6; D gene uncertain. CDR1 SGHAT and CDR2 FQNNGV come from the germline V gene. Trimming cost V 2 bases and J 0 bases, with 8 bases left between them. This CDR3 contains 16 residues. CDR3 loop: CASSLTVSSGANVLTF. The CDR3 DNA reads as TGTGCCAGCAGCTTAACAGTAAGCTCTGGGGCCAACGTCCTGACTTTC.

The rearrangement links TRBV28 to TRBJ2-7; TRBD1 agrees at 12 bases. The ends lost 3 bases at V and 4 bases at J; junction bases unmatched: 4. CDR1 MDHEN and CDR2 SYDVKM come from the germline V gene. This CDR3 comprises 15 residues. The DNA of the CDR3 is TGTGCCAGCAGTTTGGGGACAGGGGGCAGATACGAGCAGTACTTC. It is translated as CASSLGTGGRYEQYF.

The rearrangement links TRBV4-2 to TRBJ2-7; TRBD2 matches 11 bases. Germline V gene sequence: CDR1 LGHNA, CDR2 YNFKEQ. The ends lost 4 bases at V and 2 bases at J; junction bases unmatched: 7. The CDR3 totals 16 residues. Here the CDR3 reads CASSPTSGRIPYEQYF. The CDR3 region has the DNA TGTGCCAGCAGCCCTACTAGCGGGAGAATCCCCTACGAGCAGTACTTC.

This CDR3 reads CASTISGGQDNEQFF. DNA for the CDR3: TGCGCCAGCACCATTAGCGGGGGGCAGGACAATGAGCAGTTCTTC. The J gene is TRBJ2-1, the V gene TRBV5-1; 10 nucleotides line up with TRBD2. The CDR3 is made up of 15 amino acids. CDR1 and CDR2 (germline): SGHRS, YFSETQ. The V segment lost 6 bases and the J segment 5 bases; nucleotides outside the gene matches: 8.

Here the CDR3 reads CASNPYKPSGDEQFF. CDR3 nucleotide sequence: TGTGCCAGCAACCCCTATAAGCCTAGCGGCGATGAGCAGTTCTTC. The J gene is TRBJ2-1, the V gene TRBV6-5; 7 bases agree with TRBD2. V dropped 7 bases and J dropped 8; count of bases not matched to a gene: 14. From germline, CDR1 is MNHEY and CDR2 SVGAGI. The CDR3 runs to 15 residues.

The chain is built from TRBV4-1 and TRBJ2-7, with 8 positions matching TRBD1. Germline loops: CDR1 MGHRA, CDR2 YSYEKL. Trimming took 2 bases from V and 3 from J; bases not matched to a gene: 6. The CDR3 has 15 residues. The CDR3: CASSQQPDRVYEQYF. CDR3 bases: TGCGCCAGCAGCCAACAACCGGACAGGGTCTACGAGCAGTACTTC.

The chain joins TRBV5-1 to TRBJ2-5; perhaps TRBD1 as D (6 bases). Germline V CDR1 and CDR2: SGHRS, YFSETQ. CDR3 length: 15 amino acids. V lost 0 bases and J 4 bases, leaving 13 bases between the germline ends. The DNA of the CDR3 is TGCGCCAGCAGCTTGGGGACAGCCCAAGGAGAGACCCAGTACTTC. The encoded protein is CASSLGTAQGETQYF. Full variable domain (missing parts from reference TRBV5-1 and TRBJ2-5): KAGVTQTPRYLIKTRGQQVTLSCSPISGHRSVSWYQQTPGQGLQFLFEYFSETQRNKGNFPGRFSGRQFSNSRSEMNVSTLELGDSALYLCASSLGTAQGETQYFGPGTRLLVL.

The V call is TRBV27, the J call TRBJ1-1; D possibly corresponds to TRBD1 (6 bases). The CDR3 extends over 14 amino acids. Germline CDR1 is MNHEY and CDR2 is SMNVEV (reference sequence). The V gene lost 4 bases and the J gene lost 6 bases, with 15 bases spanning the gap. In DNA form, the CDR3 reads TGTGCCAGCAGTTCGCGGAGTCAGGGGTCTGAAGCTTTCTTT. This sequence encodes CASSSRSQGSEAFF.

The V call is TRBV6-5, the J call TRBJ1-6; TRBD1 matches at 7 bases. Germline V lookup: CDR1 MNHEY, CDR2 SVGAGI. Losses at the gene ends were 10 bases for V and 4 bases for J; bases not matched to a gene: 10. CDR3 length: 15 residues. CDR3: CATQGETDYNSPLHF. In DNA, the CDR3 is TGTGCCACCCAGGGGGAGACGGATTATAATTCACCCCTCCACTTT.

This chain uses TRBV20-1 with TRBJ1-2; D is possibly TRBD1 (6 bases). The germline gives CDR1 DFQATT, CDR2 SNEGSKA (reference sequence). The CDR3 runs to 11 residues. Trimming took 6 bases from V and 5 from J, leaving 10 bases between them. CDR3 coding DNA: TGCAGTGCCGGGACACTATATGGCTACACCTTC. Its protein is CSAGTLYGYTF.

Only one count was recorded for this clone. V gene TRBV11-2 combines with J gene TRBJ2-1; the match to TRBD2 covers 7 bases. Germline V CDR1 and CDR2: SGHAT, FQNNGV. V trimming: 0 bases; J trimming: 5 bases; junction bases outside the gene matches: 4. The CDR3 is made up of 15 amino acids. CDR3: CASSLDGLDNNEQFF. In DNA, the CDR3 is TGTGCCAGCAGCTTAGACGGACTAGACAACAATGAGCAGTTCTTC.

This clone was counted a single time. The rearrangement uses TRBV10-3 and TRBJ1-1, with unresolved D. The CDR3 sequence is 14 residues long. Per the germline V gene, CDR1 is ENHRY and CDR2 is SYGVKD. V was cut by 6 bases and J by 5 bases, with 16 bases left in between. CDR3 protein: CAISETVRWTEAFF. The CDR3 nucleotides read TGTGCCATCAGCGAGACCGTGAGATGGACTGAAGCTTTCTTT.

The V call is TRBV20-1, the J call TRBJ2-3; unclear D gene. CDR1 is DFQATT, CDR2 SNEGSKA, per germline (reference sequence). Trimming stripped 7 bases from V and 7 bases from J, with 12 bases between. The CDR3 is 11 amino acids. The CDR3 coding sequence is TGCAGTGTTCGGGTTGCAAATACGCAGTATTTT. This encodes CSVRVANTQYF.

The gene calls are TRBV18 and TRBJ2-6, with 13 bases matching TRBD2. The V segment lost 2 bases and the J segment 0 bases; nucleotides outside the gene matches: 10. The CDR3 is 21 residues long. The V gene's germline CDR1 is KGHSH and CDR2 LQKENI. The CDR3 bases are TGTGCCAGCTCACCAACCGAGCCGGGACTAGCGGGGAGCTCTGGGGCCAACGTCCTGACTTTC. As protein: CASSPTEPGLAGSSGANVLTF.

This chain joins TRBV21-1 and TRBJ1-6. TRBV21-1 is termed a pseudogene. This CDR3 is 15 amino acids long. The CDR3 is CASSETGIYNSPLHF. CDR3 nucleotides: TGTGCCAGCAGCGAGACGGGAATTTATAATTCACCCCTCCACTTT.

J is TRBJ1-1 and V is TRBV27, with D hard to call. Germline CDR1 and CDR2: MNHEY and SMNVEV (reference sequence). CDR3 length: 15 residues. V gave up 2 bases and J gave up 0 bases, with 10 bases separating them. The CDR3 sequence is CASSLGGFMNTEAFF. In DNA, the CDR3 is TGTGCCAGCAGTTTAGGAGGATTCATGAACACTGAAGCTTTCTTT.

The chain joins TRBV12-5 to TRBJ1-2; 9 nucleotides match TRBD1. The CDR3 consists of 13 residues. V dropped 5 bases and J dropped 8; count of bases not matched to a gene: 6. The germline gives CDR1 LGHNT, CDR2 FRNRAP. CDR3 in DNA: TGTGCTAGTGGTATGACAGGGGGTAGGGGCTACACCTTC. Encoded protein: CASGMTGGRGYTF.

This clone was counted between two and nine times. Other DNA sequences from this sample encode an identical CDR3 as well. The J gene is TRBJ1-1, the V gene TRBV28; D is unresolved. V lost 6 bases and J lost 0, with 11 bases in between. Germline CDR1 reads MDHEN; CDR2 reads SYDVKM. The CDR3 runs 14 residues. CDR3 in amino acids: CASSPYSLNTEAFF. The DNA of the CDR3 is TGTGCCAGCAGCCCTTATAGCCTGAACACTGAAGCTTTCTTT. Full variable domain (remainder filled in from reference TRBV28 and TRBJ1-1): DVKVTQSSRYLVKRTGEKVFLECVQDMDHENMFWYRQDPGLGLRLIYFSYDVKMKEKGDIPEGYSVSREKKERFSLILESASTNQTSMYLCASSPYSLNTEAFFGQGTRLTVV.

V and J are TRBV4-1 and TRBJ1-1; no clear D. Trimming shortened V by 3 bases and J by 5 bases, and 10 bases separated the two germline ends. The CDR3 has 13 amino acids. Germline V lookup: CDR1 MGHRA, CDR2 YSYEKL. CDR3 amino acids: CASSQKVETEAFF. The CDR3 nucleotides read TGCGCCAGCAGCCAGAAGGTGGAGACTGAAGCTTTCTTT.

V and J are TRBV2 and TRBJ2-7, with 8 bases that match TRBD1. V lost 7 bases to trimming and J lost 2 bases; unmatched junction nucleotides: 7. The CDR3 consists of 14 residues. The germline V gene encodes CDR1 SNHLY and CDR2 FYNNEI. Here the CDR3 reads CASTELDRAYEQYF. DNA for the CDR3: TGTGCCAGCACCGAACTGGACAGGGCCTACGAGCAGTACTTC. The full variable domain, its missing parts supplied by reference TRBV2 and TRBJ2-7, is EPEVTQTPSHQVTQMGQEVILRCVPISNHLYFYWYRQILGQKVEFLVSFYNNEISEKSEIFDDQFSVERPDGSNFTLKIRSTKLEDSAMYFCASTELDRAYEQYFGPGTRLTVT.

A single count supports this clone. V usage is TRBV18 and J usage is TRBJ1-6; D is unclear. Per germline, CDR1 KGHSH and CDR2 LQKENI. The CDR3 has 16 amino acids. V gave up 5 bases and J gave up 9 bases, with 20 bases separating them. CDR3 nucleotide sequence: TGTGCCAGCTCATCCGCAGGAAGCTCCTACGGTTCACCCCTCCACTTT. This sequence encodes CASSSAGSSYGSPLHF. Full variable domain (outside the CDR3, taken from reference TRBV18 and TRBJ1-6): NAGVMQNPRHLVRRRGQEARLRCSPMKGHSHVYWYRQLPEEGLKFMVYLQKENIIDESGMPKERFSAEFPKEGPSILRIQQVVRGDSAAYFCASSSAGSSYGSPLHFGNGTRLTVT.

The chain carries TRBV5-1 and TRBJ1-1; the D gene is possibly TRBD1 (6 bases). Per the germline V gene, CDR1 is SGHRS and CDR2 is YFSETQ. V lost 5 bases to trimming and J lost 0 bases, with 11 bases between them. This CDR3 has 14 amino acids. The CDR3 DNA sequence: TGCGCCAGCAGGACCGGACAGCTGAACACTGAAGCTTTCTTT. It yields the protein CASRTGQLNTEAFF.

The CDR3: CSAREAAVAFF. Here the CDR3 DNA reads TGCAGTGCTAGAGAGGCAGCGGTTGCTTTCTTT. The chain carries TRBV20-1 and TRBJ1-1; D gene uncertain. Germline V lookup: CDR1 DFQATT, CDR2 SNEGSKA (reference sequence). The CDR3 runs to 11 residues. V dropped 0 bases and J dropped 11 bases, with 10 bases sitting between them.

The chain couples TRBV5-1 to TRBJ1-5; a weak D match, TRBD1 (6 bases). The V end lost 0 bases, the J end lost 3 bases, and 10 bases lay between the germline ends. CDR1 SGHRS and CDR2 YFSETQ come from the germline V gene. This CDR3 contains 15 residues. The CDR3: CASSLGTAHNQPQHF. In DNA form, the CDR3 reads TGCGCCAGCAGCTTGGGGACAGCCCACAATCAGCCCCAGCATTTT.

The chain joins TRBV4-1 to TRBJ1-1; D is ambiguous. There are 12 residues in the CDR3. Trimming took off 3 bases at V and 6 bases at J, with 8 bases between the two ends. The germline gives CDR1 MGHRA, CDR2 YSYEKL. The CDR3 DNA follows: TGCGCCAGCAGCCAGGGCTCCCCTGAAGCTTTCTTT. Protein product: CASSQGSPEAFF.

The CDR3 DNA follows: TGTGCCAGCAGTCGACAGTTCGGAGAGACCCAGTACTTC. Its protein product is CASSRQFGETQYF. V gene TRBV2 combines with J gene TRBJ2-5; tentative D call: TRBD1 (5 bases). This CDR3 spans 13 amino acids. Between the trimmed V and J ends, which lost 5 bases and 4 bases, there was a span of 11 bases. The germline gives CDR1 SNHLY, CDR2 FYNNEI.

V is TRBV2 and J is TRBJ2-7; D may be TRBD1 (6 bases). CDR3 length: 14 residues. The V and J ends lost 5 bases and 2 bases respectively, with 13 bases between them. The germline gives CDR1 SNHLY, CDR2 FYNNEI. The DNA for the CDR3 is TGTGCCAGCAGTCGTGCGGACAGAACCTACGAGCAGTACTTC. Residues: CASSRADRTYEQYF.

The CDR3 DNA is TGTGCCAGCAGCCCGCTGGTAGTTACAGATACGCAGTATTTT. Its protein is CASSPLVVTDTQYF. This chain joins TRBV7-2 and TRBJ2-3; D unclear. V lost 5 bases and J lost 3, with 12 bases in between. The germline gives CDR1 SGHTA, CDR2 FQGNSA. This CDR3 has 14 amino acids.

V and J are TRBV12-3 or TRBV12-4 and TRBJ2-7; no clear D. The CDR3 is made up of 13 amino acids. The V end was cut by 10 bases, the J end by 2 bases, with 15 bases between. The CDR3 is CAIAYNLPYEQYF. The CDR3 region has the DNA TGTGCCATCGCGTATAACCTTCCCTACGAGCAGTACTTC.